Listed below are T cell receptor beta chains from one sample, sequenced in a study of T cells in Graves' hyperthyroidism and ophthalmopathy. TCRdb re-called the multiplex PCR reads through MiXCR, storing one row per CDR3 protein. The table shows 35,000 to 45,000 distinct CDR3 sequences, with 50% to 55% occurring only once. The specimen was blood. The receptors shown here come from a man aged 40-49 years with Graves' ophthalmopathy. Each CDR3 is given with its conserved first and last residue. The order of the fields is clone size, J gene, V gene, D gene, CDR3 DNA, CDR3 protein. The D gene is left open where the match is weak. For some rows the clone size is stated as once, few or many, or as a class when expanded; others skip it.

size: NA; J: TRBJ2-7; V: TRBV2; D: TRBD2; DNA: TGTGCCAGCAGGGATTGGACTAGCGGGGGTGAGGAGCAGTACTTC; CDR3: CASRDWTSGGEEQYF
size: many; J: TRBJ2-3; V: TRBV20-1; D: TRBD1; DNA: TGCAGTGCTAGATCGGGGGACAGGGCTACAGATACGCAGTATTTT; CDR3: CSARSGDRATDTQYF
size: NA; J: TRBJ2-5; V: TRBV24-1; D: NA; DNA: TGTGCCACCAGTGATTGGGTCACGAAAGAGGCCCAGTGCTTC; CDR3: CATSDWVTKEAQCF
size: many; J: TRBJ2-5; V: TRBV12-3/TRBV12-4; D: TRBD1; DNA: TGTGCCAGCAGGAGGACAGGACAGGAGACCCAGTACTTC; CDR3: CASRRTGQETQYF
size: NA; J: TRBJ2-7; V: TRBV20-1; D: NA; DNA: TGCAGTGCTAGATTTCGGGACTCCTACGAGCAGTACTTC; CDR3: CSARFRDSYEQYF
size: NA; J: TRBJ1-5; V: TRBV5-1; D: NA; DNA: TGCGCCAGCAGCTTGTCCACTGGTGGCAATCAGCCCCAGCATTTT; CDR3: CASSLSTGGNQPQHF
size: NA; J: TRBJ1-1; V: TRBV5-4; D: NA; DNA: TGTGCGTGCAGCTTGCAAGGGAACACTGAAGCTTTCTTT; CDR3: CACSLQGNTEAFF
size: once; J: TRBJ2-6; V: TRBV5-1; D: NA; DNA: TGCGCCAGCAGTGGGTTCTCAGGGGCCAACGTCCTGACTTTC; CDR3: CASSGFSGANVLTF
size: NA; J: TRBJ2-2; V: TRBV12-3/TRBV12-4; D: TRBD2; DNA: TGTGCCAGCGGCCCGTCTAGCGGGCGTACCGGGGAGCTGTTTTTT; CDR3: CASGPSSGRTGELFF
size: many; J: TRBJ1-2; V: TRBV5-1; D: NA; DNA: TGCGCCAGCAGCTTGGGGGCAGGGTTAGCTGGTGGCTACACCTTC; CDR3: CASSLGAGLAGGYTF
size: NA; J: TRBJ1-1; V: TRBV20-1; D: TRBD1; DNA: TGCAGTGCCCCCAGGGGGACACAAGAGACCCAGTACACTGAAGCTTTCTTT; CDR3: CSAPRGTQETQYTEAFF
size: NA; J: TRBJ2-5; V: TRBV7-8; D: TRBD2; DNA: TGTGCCAACAACTTACGGCGGGAGGGGACCCAGTACTTC; CDR3: CANNLRREGTQYF
size: many; J: TRBJ1-2; V: TRBV20-1; D: NA; DNA: TGCAGTGCTAGTGAGAGGGGGGGATCTAACTATGGCTACACCTTC; CDR3: CSASERGGSNYGYTF
size: NA; J: TRBJ1-2; V: TRBV7-8; D: NA; DNA: TGTGCCAGCAGCTTAGTGGCAGGGTATGGCTACACCTTC; CDR3: CASSLVAGYGYTF
size: medium-sized; J: TRBJ2-1; V: TRBV24-1; D: TRBD1; DNA: TGTGCCACCAGTGATTCTGCGACAGGGGGCCTCAATGAGCAGTTCTTC; CDR3: CATSDSATGGLNEQFF
size: NA; J: TRBJ1-5; V: TRBV20-1; D: NA; DNA: TGCAGTGCCGGCGGGGCGAAACAGCCCCAGCATTTT; CDR3: CSAGGAKQPQHF
size: NA; J: TRBJ2-2; V: TRBV19; D: NA; DNA: TGTGCCAGTAGTCTTATACGCGGGGAGCTGTTTTTT; CDR3: CASSLIRGELFF
size: many; J: TRBJ2-7; V: TRBV5-1; D: NA; DNA: TGCGCCAGCAGCCGACAGGGACTCCACGAGCAGTACTTC; CDR3: CASSRQGLHEQYF
size: NA; J: TRBJ2-5; V: TRBV13; D: NA; DNA: TGTGCCAGCAGCATGTCCCGGGCCCCCAAGGATGGAGAGACCCAGCACTTC; CDR3: CASSMSRAPKDGETQHF
size: many; J: TRBJ2-1; V: TRBV12-3/TRBV12-4; D: NA; DNA: TGTGCCAGCACCCCGCAAGGGTCAGATGAGCAGTTCTTC; CDR3: CASTPQGSDEQFF
size: many; J: TRBJ2-3; V: TRBV6-1; D: TRBD1; DNA: TGTGCCAGCAGTGAAGCCTTGACAGGGGGCGGGCCAGATACGCAGTATTTT; CDR3: CASSEALTGGGPDTQYF
size: many; J: TRBJ2-3; V: TRBV15; D: TRBD2; DNA: TGTGCCACCAGCCTTGGGACTAGCGGGGGGGGTAGCACAGATACGCAGTATTTT; CDR3: CATSLGTSGGGSTDTQYF
size: NA; J: TRBJ2-3; V: TRBV20-1; D: TRBD2; DNA: TGCAGTGCTAGAGCGGGGGGGTCCACAGATACGCAGTATTTT; CDR3: CSARAGGSTDTQYF
size: many; J: TRBJ2-7; V: TRBV5-5; D: NA; DNA: TGTGCCAGCACCGAGAGGCGGGACGAGCAGTACTTC; CDR3: CASTERRDEQYF
size: once; J: TRBJ2-7; V: TRBV9; D: NA; DNA: TGTGCCAGCAGCCCCCCGGGGTCGGGTGGTCACGAGCAGTACTTC; CDR3: CASSPPGSGGHEQYF
size: medium-sized; J: TRBJ1-5; V: TRBV24-1; D: TRBD1; DNA: TGTGCCACCAGCCTACAGGGGACTCAGCCCCAGCATTTT; CDR3: CATSLQGTQPQHF
size: NA; J: TRBJ1-4; V: TRBV20-1; D: TRBD1; DNA: TGCAGTGCAAAGGACAGGGGGCAGGTTGAAAAACTGTTTTTT; CDR3: CSAKDRGQVEKLFF
size: NA; J: TRBJ1-6; V: TRBV5-1; D: NA; DNA: TGTGCCAGCAGCTTCGGGGCGTCGGGCATTTCACCCCTCCACTTC; CDR3: CASSFGASGISPLHF
size: few; J: TRBJ1-5; V: TRBV24-1; D: NA; DNA: TGTGCCACCAGACCCGAGGGGGGGGTGTGGCAGCCCCAGCATTTT; CDR3: CATRPEGGVWQPQHF
size: few; J: TRBJ1-2; V: TRBV20-1; D: NA; DNA: TGCAGTGCTAACTATGGCTACACCTTC; CDR3: CSANYGYTF
size: NA; J: TRBJ2-3; V: TRBV29-1; D: NA; DNA: TGCAGCGTTGAAGATACCGGATCCGGGGGACTCAGGGAGTATTTT; CDR3: CSVEDTGSGGLREYF
size: many; J: TRBJ1-4; V: TRBV6-1; D: NA; DNA: TGTGCCAGCAGTGAAGGGGGCTCTTTTAATGAAAAACTGTTTTTT; CDR3: CASSEGGSFNEKLFF
size: medium-sized; J: TRBJ2-5; V: TRBV20-1; D: NA; DNA: TGCAGCCCAGAGAGCCAAGAGACCCAGTACTTC; CDR3: CSPESQETQYF
size: many; J: TRBJ2-5; V: TRBV27; D: NA; DNA: TGTGCCAGCAGTTACTTCCCCGGGGAGACCCAGTACTTC; CDR3: CASSYFPGETQYF
size: many; J: TRBJ2-6; V: TRBV7-8; D: TRBD1; DNA: TGTGCCAGCAGTAAAGACAGGGTTCCCGTTCTAAGTAGGTCTGGGGCCAACGTCCTGACTTTC; CDR3: CASSKDRVPVLSRSGANVLTF
size: NA; J: TRBJ1-2; V: TRBV7-2; D: TRBD1; DNA: TGTGCCAGCAGACCCGACAGGGGATCGTATGGCTACACCTTC; CDR3: CASRPDRGSYGYTF
size: NA; J: TRBJ2-3; V: TRBV7-9; D: NA; DNA: TGTGCCAGCAGCTTACGGGGAGGAGATACGCAGTATTTT; CDR3: CASSLRGGDTQYF
size: many; J: TRBJ2-1; V: TRBV19; D: TRBD2; DNA: TGTGCCAGTAGTTCCCCCCCGGGAGCGGGAGGTCTTCATGAGCAGTTCTTC; CDR3: CASSSPPGAGGLHEQFF
size: medium-sized; J: TRBJ1-1; V: TRBV10-2; D: NA; DNA: TGCGCCAGCAGTGAGTTTCTCAGGGAGGCTTTCTTT; CDR3: CASSEFLREAFF
size: medium-sized; J: TRBJ2-7; V: TRBV2; D: TRBD1; DNA: TGTGCCAGCGGTGGACAGGGGTCCTACGAGCAGTACTTC; CDR3: CASGGQGSYEQYF
size: NA; J: TRBJ1-2; V: TRBV2; D: NA; DNA: TGTGCCAGCAGCGGGATCGCTAATGGCTACACCTTC; CDR3: CASSGIANGYTF
size: NA; J: TRBJ1-3; V: TRBV20-1; D: TRBD1; DNA: TGCAGCCCCAATCAGGGGGGGAACACCATATATTTT; CDR3: CSPNQGGNTIYF
size: NA; J: TRBJ2-1; V: TRBV7-8; D: TRBD2; DNA: TGTGCCAGCAGCTTAGTAGGACTAGCGGAATACAATGAGCAGTTCTTC; CDR3: CASSLVGLAEYNEQFF